The 26 T cell receptor beta chains given below trace back to one sample, sequenced in a study of beta chain features in type 1 diabetes. Study-wide results and caveats: A moderate, significant TCRB CDR3 shortening appeared in type 1 diabetes across four CD4+ subsets.

Their antigens remain unidentified. The investigators reverse transcribed all of the isolated RNA, so they sequenced expressed TCRB transcripts. This table comes from immunoSEQ multiplex PCR, and its TCRdb copy is limited to in-frame clones, with some not included. The sample includes 600,000 or so clones, around 15% of them seen just once. The sequencing sample was made of naive CD4+ T cells from blood. These receptors were taken from a man younger than 35 with type 1 diabetes.

This chain joins TRBV15 and TRBJ1-4, with D uncertain. Looked up from germline, CDR1 is LNHNV and CDR2 is YYDKDF (reference sequence). V was cut by 5 bases and J by 10 bases, with 17 bases left in between. The CDR3 has 14 amino acids. CDR3 amino acids: CATSPSFRRGKLFF. The CDR3 nucleotides read TGTGCCACCAGCCCTAGTTTTAGGCGTGGAAAACTGTTTTTT.

Only a few counts were recorded for this clone. The chain carries TRBV18 and TRBJ2-7, with 8 bases identical to TRBD1. This CDR3 contains 12 residues. The ends lost 6 bases at V and 9 bases at J; junction bases unmatched: 7. The V gene's germline CDR1 is KGHSH and CDR2 LQKENI. For the CDR3, the DNA is TGTGCCAGCTCCCCGGACAGGGACGGGCAGTACTTC. Protein: CASSPDRDGQYF.

This clone has a handful of counts. This chain connects TRBV4-2 to TRBJ2-3; 9 nucleotides match TRBD2. CDR3 length: 19 residues. The trim removed 0 bases at V and 0 bases at J, leaving 10 bases unmatched. Per the germline V gene, CDR1 is LGHNA and CDR2 is YNFKEQ. The CDR3 loop is CASSQDLAGTRSSTDTQYF. For the CDR3, the DNA is TGTGCCAGCAGCCAAGATCTAGCGGGGACGAGATCTAGCACAGATACGCAGTATTTT.

CDR3 in amino acids: CASSPTGRAYEQYF. In DNA form, the CDR3 reads TGCGCCAGCAGTCCTACAGGGAGAGCCTACGAGCAGTACTTC. The chain is built from TRBV5-1 and TRBJ2-7; D is possibly TRBD1 (6 bases). Between the trimmed V and J ends, which lost 5 bases and 2 bases, there was a span of 14 bases. The CDR3 covers 14 residues. Germline loops: CDR1 SGHRS, CDR2 YFSETQ. Full variable domain (remainder filled in from reference TRBV5-1 and TRBJ2-7): KAGVTQTPRYLIKTRGQQVTLSCSPISGHRSVSWYQQTPGQGLQFLFEYFSETQRNKGNFPGRFSGRQFSNSRSEMNVSTLELGDSALYLCASSPTGRAYEQYFGPGTRLTVT.

Worth noting for this clone: Other DNA sequences in this specimen translate into the identical CDR3. V is TRBV30 and J is TRBJ2-5; unclear D gene. Matching the DNA end better, TRBJ2-7 makes the J call doubtful. The CDR3 consists of 12 residues. From germline, CDR1 is GTSNPN and CDR2 SVGIG (reference sequence). The CDR3 spells CAWSVGSYEQYF. The CDR3 coding sequence is TGTGCCTGGAGTGTAGGGTCGTACGAGCAGTACTTC.

This chain uses TRBV5-1 with TRBJ2-3; 14 nucleotides match TRBD2. CDR1 SGHRS and CDR2 YFSETQ come from the germline V gene. CDR3 length: 16 residues. Unmatched junction bases numbered 2, after V lost 3 bases and J lost 2 bases. CDR3 amino acids: CASSWGLAGVTDTQYF. In DNA form, the CDR3 reads TGCGCCAGCAGCTGGGGACTAGCGGGAGTCACAGATACGCAGTATTTT.

In its sample, this clone was seen a few times. The chain carries TRBV7-9 and TRBJ1-1; D gene unclear. The CDR3 length is 11 residues. Germline-derived CDR1 and CDR2 are SEHNR and FQNEAQ (reference sequence). The V and J ends lost 8 bases and 1 base respectively, with 5 bases between them. CDR3 amino acids: CASHRNTEAFF. The CDR3 nucleotides are TGTGCCAGCCATCGGAACACTGAAGCTTTCTTT.

The chain combines TRBV6-5 with TRBJ2-7, with D perhaps TRBD1 (6 bases). Germline CDR1 MNHEY, CDR2 SVGAGI. V was pared by 0 bases and J by 3 bases, with 12 bases between. CDR3 length equals 15 residues. This CDR3 reads CASSYSGQFLYEQYF. In nucleotides, the CDR3 is TGTGCCAGCAGTTACTCCGGACAGTTTCTCTACGAGCAGTACTTC.

This clone was detected a few times. The chain links TRBV6-5 to TRBJ2-1; D perhaps matches TRBD1 (5 bases). Germline V gene data show CDR1 as MNHEY and CDR2 as SVGAGI. The CDR3 sequence is 13 residues long. V dropped 6 bases and J dropped 4 bases, with 10 bases sitting between them. CDR3 region: CASSTTEYNEQFF. CDR3 bases: TGTGCCAGCAGCACGACAGAGTACAATGAGCAGTTCTTC.

This clone was observed a single time. In nucleotides, the CDR3 is TGTGCCAGCATCATAAGCTCTGGGGCCAACGTCCTGACTTTC. It encodes CASIISSGANVLTF. This sequence joins TRBV6-5 and TRBJ2-6; no definite D call. The V end lost 7 bases, the J end lost 0 bases, and 7 bases lay between the germline ends. This CDR3 comprises 14 residues. Germline V gives CDR1 MNHEY, CDR2 SVGAGI.

This clone was counted between two and nine times. The chain is built from TRBV29-1 and TRBJ1-1; TRBD1 is a possible D gene (6 bases). Germline V CDR1 and CDR2: SQVTM, ANQGSEA. The CDR3 loop spans 14 amino acids. Trimming shortened V by 6 bases and J by 3 bases, and 17 bases separated the two germline ends. CDR3 in DNA: TGCAGCGTGCGGACCGGGACACTCTACACTGAAGCTTTCTTT. This sequence encodes CSVRTGTLYTEAFF.

The chain has TRBV30 and TRBJ1-5, with a possible D match to TRBD1 (5 bases). In germline, CDR1 is GTSNPN, CDR2 SVGIG (reference sequence). CDR3 length: 14 residues. V was pared by 1 base and J by 5 bases, with 12 bases between. The CDR3 nucleotides read TGTGCCTGGAGTGACTTGGGGGGGGATCAGCCCCAGCATTTT. Protein sequence: CAWSDLGGDQPQHF.

The sample holds a few counts of this clone. The DNA of the CDR3 is TGTGCCTGGAGTGTAGGGACAGGGATATTAAGAGGAGGCAACACTGAAGCTTTCTTT. It yields the protein CAWSVGTGILRGGNTEAFF. The V and J genes are TRBV30 and TRBJ1-1; 9 positions match TRBD1. V gave up 0 bases and J gave up 2 bases; unmatched junction bases: 16. This CDR3 is built from 19 residues. Germline CDR1 GTSNPN, CDR2 SVGIG (reference sequence).

Details on this clone: The sample holds other DNA sequences that translate to the same CDR3. J is TRBJ2-7 and V is TRBV2, with D hard to call. From germline, CDR1 is SNHLY and CDR2 FYNNEI. This CDR3 is built from 11 residues. Trimming stripped 6 bases from V and 1 base from J, with 4 bases between. The CDR3, as DNA: TGTGCCAGCAGGGGGTCCTACGAGCAGTACTTC. Protein: CASRGSYEQYF.

The chain links TRBV7-9 to TRBJ1-5; D may be TRBD1 (6 bases). CDR1 is SEHNR, CDR2 FQNEAQ, per germline (reference sequence). The CDR3 totals 12 residues. The V end was cut by 11 bases, the J end by 3 bases, with 11 bases between. CDR3 sequence: CARGATNQPQHF. CDR3 nucleotides: TGTGCCCGGGGGGCCACCAATCAGCCCCAGCATTTT.

The genes are TRBV5-1 and TRBJ2-3; perhaps TRBD2 as D (6 bases). From germline, CDR1 is SGHRS and CDR2 YFSETQ. The CDR3 contains 15 residues. Trimming took 7 bases from V and 2 from J, leaving 17 bases between them. CDR3 sequence: CASGRAGGPTDTQYF. Here the CDR3 DNA reads TGCGCCAGCGGCCGAGCCGGGGGACCCACAGATACGCAGTATTTT.

CDR3 loop: CASSLDLAGNYNEQFF. CDR3 DNA sequence: TGCGCCAGCAGCTTGGACCTAGCGGGAAACTACAATGAGCAGTTCTTC. This chain links TRBV5-1 with TRBJ2-1; the match to TRBD2 covers 9 bases. Germline V lookup: CDR1 SGHRS, CDR2 YFSETQ. The CDR3 spans 16 residues. The ends lost 0 bases at V and 3 bases at J; junction bases unmatched: 4.

The rearrangement links TRBV7-9 to TRBJ2-3, with a tentative D call TRBD2 (5 bases). Deletions cut 10 bases from V and 3 bases from J, with 8 bases between. The CDR3 contains 11 residues. Germline assignment: CDR1 SEHNR and CDR2 FQNEAQ (reference sequence). The DNA for the CDR3 is TGTGCCACCGGGGTGACAGATACGCAGTATTTT. It translates to CATGVTDTQYF.

This sequence joins TRBV5-1 and TRBJ1-2, with unresolved D. Trimming removed 0 bases at V and 6 bases at J, with 15 bases between. This CDR3 spans 15 amino acids. Looked up from germline, CDR1 is SGHRS and CDR2 is YFSETQ. The CDR3 coding sequence is TGCGCCAGCAGCTTGGAGTCAAGATACCTCAATGGCTACACCTTC. Encoded protein: CASSLESRYLNGYTF. Combining the CDR3 with reference TRBV5-1 and TRBJ1-2 gives the whole variable domain KAGVTQTPRYLIKTRGQQVTLSCSPISGHRSVSWYQQTPGQGLQFLFEYFSETQRNKGNFPGRFSGRQFSNSRSEMNVSTLELGDSALYLCASSLESRYLNGYTFGSGTRLTVV.

This clone came up a few times. The chain has TRBV4-3 and TRBJ1-6, with 8 nucleotides matching TRBD1. V trimming: 0 bases; J trimming: 8 bases; junction bases outside the gene matches: 6. The germline gives CDR1 LGHNA, CDR2 YSLEER. The CDR3 length is 16 residues. The CDR3 sequence: CASSQDPDRGYSPLHF. CDR3 nucleotides: TGCGCCAGCAGCCAAGACCCCGACAGGGGTTATTCACCCCTCCACTTT.

The rearrangement uses TRBV9 and TRBJ1-6; TRBD1 matches at 11 bases. Germline-derived CDR1 and CDR2 are SGDLS and YYNGEE. CDR3 length: 17 amino acids. V lost 0 bases to trimming and J lost 6 bases; unmatched junction nucleotides: 5. The CDR3 reads CASSVAGTGGGNSPLHF. For the CDR3, the DNA is TGTGCCAGCAGCGTAGCCGGGACAGGGGGAGGTAATTCACCCCTCCACTTT.

This clone occurred a few times. V is TRBV2 and J is TRBJ2-3; TRBD1 or TRBD2 may be the D gene (6 bases each). The V end was cut by 4 bases, the J end by 6 bases, with 20 bases between. CDR3 length: 16 residues. CDR1 and CDR2 from the germline V gene are SNHLY and FYNNEI. In DNA form, the CDR3 reads TGTGCCAGCAGTGCTTTGGTAGGGGGGCTTTCGGATACGCAGTATTTT. It specifies CASSALVGGLSDTQYF.

The chain recombines TRBV7-2 with TRBJ2-5; TRBD2 aligns across 7 bases. CDR3 length equals 15 residues. Germline lookup yields CDR1 SGHTA and CDR2 FQGNSA. V dropped 2 bases and J dropped 5; count of bases not matched to a gene: 8. CDR3 sequence (DNA): TGTGCCAGCAGCTTATTAATTCAGGGAGGGGAGACCCAGTACTTC. The encoded protein is CASSLLIQGGETQYF.

This clone showed up just a few times. The rearrangement links TRBV25-1 to TRBJ1-1; 7 bases are shared with TRBD1. The CDR3 consists of 14 residues. Germline assignment: CDR1 MGHDK and CDR2 SYGVNS. Germline trimming cut 3 bases from V and 4 bases from J; bases unmatched to any gene: 5. The CDR3 here is CASSDPTGSTEAFF. The CDR3 nucleotides are TGTGCCAGCAGTGACCCGACAGGGTCCACTGAAGCTTTCTTT.

This clone was recorded a few times. V gene TRBV30 combines with J gene TRBJ2-1, with a tentative D call TRBD1 (5 bases). The CDR3 is 14 amino acids. V lost 0 bases and J lost 12, with 18 bases in between. CDR1 GTSNPN and CDR2 SVGIG come from the germline V gene (reference sequence). This chain's CDR3 is CAWSVLDIMSGQFF. As DNA, the CDR3 is TGTGCCTGGAGTGTATTGGACATTATGTCTGGGCAGTTCTTC.

This rearrangement joins TRBV2 to TRBJ1-4; no firm D call. CDR1 is SNHLY and CDR2 is FYNNEI in the germline V gene. The CDR3 covers 14 residues. Trimming took off 2 bases at V and 1 base at J, with 5 bases between the two ends. CDR3 in DNA: TGTGCCAGCAGTGAAAGGCGAACTAATGAAAAACTGTTTTTT. This codes for CASSERRTNEKLFF.